A selection of T cell receptor beta chains follows, all from one sample in a study of radiotherapy plus CTLA-4 blockade in lung cancer. Using immunoSEQ multiplex PCR, the repertoire was profiled, and TCRdb retains in-frame clones only, with some absent. Among tens of thousands of clones listed, 88% were seen once. The input for sequencing was peripheral blood, taken from a patient treated with radiotherapy plus ipilimumab. The receptor set was obtained from a human donor with non-small cell lung cancer whose response to radiotherapy plus ipilimumab could not be evaluated. Both conserved end residues are part of each CDR3. Fields, in order: D gene, J gene, CDR3 length, clone size, V gene, CDR3 protein, CDR3 DNA. D genes are given only for firm matches. Not all rows give a size; the values are once, few, many and, for expanded clones, a class.

>.|TRBJ1-1|14|.|TRBV10-3
CAISNRVQNTEAFF
TGTGCCATCAGCAACAGGGTCCAGAACACTGAAGCTTTCTTT
>.|TRBJ2-5|16|.|TRBV21-1
CASSKDPSGRRETQYF
TGTGCCAGCAGCAAAGATCCTAGCGGGAGGCGAGAGACCCAGTACTTC
>.|TRBJ2-6|14|.|TRBV30
CACQEGSGANVLTF
TGTGCCTGCCAGGAGGGATCTGGGGCCAACGTCCTGACTTTC
>.|TRBJ2-1|15|.|TRBV7-2
CASSPWLAEYNEQFF
TGTGCCAGCAGCCCTTGGCTAGCAGAGTACAATGAGCAGTTCTTC
>.|TRBJ2-6|15|once|TRBV7-2
CASSLVSSGANVLTF
TGTGCCAGCAGCTTAGTGAGCTCTGGGGCCAACGTCCTGACTTTC
>.|TRBJ1-3|14|.|TRBV4-2
CASSQESSGNTIYF
TGTGCCAGCAGCCAAGAGAGTTCCGGAAACACCATATATTTT
>TRBD1|TRBJ2-7|14|.|TRBV7-2
CASSVSGDRGPQYF
TGTGCCAGCAGCGTATCAGGGGACAGGGGCCCTCAGTACTTC
>TRBD1|TRBJ1-1|13|.|TRBV30
CAWTTGGVGEAFF
TGTGCCTGGACCACAGGGGGCGTGGGTGAAGCTTTCTTT
>.|TRBJ2-3|14|.|TRBV28
CASSSRYGIDTQYF
TGTGCCAGCAGTTCGCGTTATGGTATAGATACGCAGTATTTT
>TRBD2|TRBJ2-5|16|few|TRBV25-1
CASSESEAGGGETQYF
TGTGCCAGCAGTGAAAGTGAAGCGGGGGGTGGAGAGACCCAGTACTTC
>TRBD2|TRBJ2-1|22|.|TRBV10-3
CAIRDSSRKRGASPVSYNEQFF
TGTGCCATCAGGGATTCTTCAAGGAAGCGGGGGGCCAGCCCAGTCTCCTACAATGAGCAGTTCTTC
>TRBD2|TRBJ2-3|20|.|TRBV9
CASSPLWGTSGVRSTDTQYF
TGTGCCAGCAGCCCTCTCTGGGGGACTAGCGGGGTTCGCAGCACAGATACGCAGTATTTT
>.|TRBJ1-3|18|.|TRBV9
CASSPMGGSRISGNTIYF
TGTGCCAGCAGCCCAATGGGGGGGTCGCGTATCTCTGGAAACACCATATATTTT
>TRBD2|TRBJ2-7|16|.|TRBV7-2
CASSFTSGGSSYEQYF
TGTGCCAGCAGCTTTACGAGCGGGGGTAGCTCCTACGAGCAGTACTTC
>TRBD1|TRBJ2-3|16|.|TRBV15
CATSVGRGQVPDTQYF
TGTGCCACCAGCGTGGGGCGAGGACAGGTCCCAGATACGCAGTATTTT
>.|TRBJ1-1|13|.|TRBV5-5
CASSWGLNTEAFF
TGTGCCAGCAGCTGGGGACTTAACACTGAAGCTTTCTTT
>.|TRBJ1-2|14|.|TRBV6-6
CASRTGSSLYGYTF
TGTGCCAGCAGAACGGGATCTTCCCTCTATGGCTACACCTTC
>.|TRBJ1-1|15|.|TRBV28
CASGGRAGEYTEAFF
TGTGCCAGTGGAGGTCGCGCAGGGGAGTACACTGAAGCTTTCTTT
>.|TRBJ2-5|13|.|TRBV2
CASSEGLEETQYF
TGTGCCAGCAGTGAAGGTCTAGAAGAGACCCAGTACTTC
>TRBD2|TRBJ2-3|15|.|TRBV2
CASSGLAGGAAAQYF
TGTGCCAGCAGTGGACTAGCGGGGGGGGCAGCGGCGCAGTATTTT
>.|TRBJ2-7|12|.|TRBV5-6
CASSLVGNEQYF
TGTGCCAGCAGCTTGGTCGGGAACGAGCAGTACTTC
>.|TRBJ2-3|17|.|TRBV6-4
CASSPGWSTEGADTQYF
TGTGCCAGCAGCCCCGGCTGGTCGACAGAGGGGGCAGATACGCAGTATTTT
>TRBD1|TRBJ1-1|14|few|TRBV4-1
CASSSGRGPTEAFF
TGCGCCAGCAGCTCGGGCAGGGGGCCGACTGAAGCTTTCTTT